This TCR beta chain was found in a study of blood T cell repertoires in COVID-19. Germline V lookup: CDR1 MNHEY, CDR2 SVGAGI. The V end was cut by 1 base, the J end by 2 bases, with 2 bases between. This CDR3 contains 12 residues. Sequencing was performed with immunoSEQ multiplex PCR; in TCRdb, only in-frame clones are kept and a portion is missing. The sample has 310,000 or so clones, over 75% seen once. Sequencing was done on a sample of PBMCs or T cells enriched from blood (not recorded which). The clonotype originates from a woman aged 25 to 39 who had recovered from COVID-19. The chain employs TRBV6-5 and TRBJ2-5; D unresolved. CDR3 in DNA: TGTGCCAGCAGTTACTTACAAGAGACCCAGTACTTC. Encoded protein: CASSYLQETQYF.